Shown below are 27 T cell receptor beta chains from a single sample sequenced in a study of blood T cell repertoires in COVID-19. TCRdb keeps only in-frame clones here, not all; method: immunoSEQ multiplex PCR. The sample lists roughly 350,000 clones; approximately 87% were seen once. The material sequenced was peripheral blood. The source is a woman aged 50 to 60 with active or convalescent COVID-19.

The V and J genes are TRBV7-9 and TRBJ2-7; TRBD2 aligns across 8 bases. Germline V gene data show CDR1 as SEHNR and CDR2 as FQNEAQ (reference sequence). This CDR3 contains 13 residues. V dropped 2 bases and J dropped 7; count of bases not matched to a gene: 4. The CDR3 is CASSLSSGREQYF. DNA for the CDR3: TGTGCCAGCAGCTTATCCAGCGGGAGAGAGCAGTACTTC. The full variable domain, rest sourced from reference TRBV7-9 and TRBJ2-7, is DTGVSQNPRHKITKRGQNVTFRCDPISEHNRLYWYRQTLGQGPEFLTYFQNEAQLEKSRLLSDRFSAERPKGSFSTLEIQRTEQGDSAMYLCASSLSSGREQYFGPGTRLTVT.

The rearrangement links TRBV7-9 to TRBJ1-1; the match to TRBD1 covers 9 bases. The length of the CDR3 is 17 residues. Germline trimming cut 1 base from V and 5 bases from J; bases unmatched to any gene: 11. Germline CDR1 SEHNR, CDR2 FQNEAQ (reference sequence). The CDR3 region is CASSLDRGRLLRTEAFF. DNA for the CDR3: TGTGCCAGCAGCTTAGACAGGGGGCGACTATTGAGGACTGAAGCTTTCTTT.

The chain combines TRBV2 with TRBJ2-5; 10 bases match TRBD2. Trimming at V came to 5 bases and at J to 1 base, leaving 7 bases not matched to a gene. The germline V gene encodes CDR1 SNHLY and CDR2 FYNNEI. The CDR3 is 16 amino acids. The CDR3 here is CASSLSGGRGQETQYF. In DNA form, the CDR3 reads TGTGCCAGCAGTCTTAGCGGGGGGCGGGGCCAAGAGACCCAGTACTTC.

V gene TRBV4-2 combines with J gene TRBJ1-5, with D uncertain. The CDR3 has 15 amino acids. Per the germline V gene, CDR1 is LGHNA and CDR2 is YNFKEQ. V shed 3 bases and J shed 6 bases, with 15 bases lying between them. The DNA for the CDR3 is TGTGCCAGCAGCCAGGTAGTGAGCGGGCCTCAGCCCCAGCATTTT. It encodes CASSQVVSGPQPQHF.

This clone appeared a single time. This rearrangement joins TRBV4-3 to TRBJ2-1, with 7 bases aligning to TRBD2. Germline V lookup: CDR1 LGHNA, CDR2 YSLEER. After removal of 1 base from V and 2 bases from J, the junction contained 5 bases not matched to a gene. The CDR3 has 16 residues. CDR3 nucleotides: TGCGCCAGCAGCCAAGTGTATGGGAGGGCCTACAATGAGCAGTTCTTC. Encoded protein: CASSQVYGRAYNEQFF.

The chain couples TRBV5-4 to TRBJ1-1; D ambiguous. The CDR3 is made up of 14 amino acids. The V gene's germline CDR1 is SGHNT and CDR2 YYREEE (reference sequence). V lost 2 bases, J lost 6 bases, and 14 bases lay in between. CDR3 loop: CASSFRGSPAEAFF. The CDR3 region has the DNA TGTGCCAGCAGCTTTCGGGGATCTCCCGCTGAAGCTTTCTTT.

The V gene is TRBV5-4, the J gene TRBJ2-7; 10 bases fit TRBD2. This CDR3 comprises 15 residues. The V gene end was trimmed by 1 base and the J gene end by 4 bases; junction bases not matched to a gene: 5. The germline V gene has CDR1 SGHNT and CDR2 YYREEE (reference sequence). The CDR3 loop reads CASSLSSGRTYEQYF. CDR3 nucleotide sequence: TGTGCCAGCAGCTTGTCTAGCGGGAGAACGTACGAGCAGTACTTC.

V usage is TRBV7-9 and J usage is TRBJ2-1; 12 bases agree with TRBD1. The CDR3 contains 18 residues. CDR1 is SEHNR and CDR2 is FQNEAQ in the germline V gene (reference sequence). The V gene end was trimmed by 3 bases and the J gene end by 1 base; junction bases not matched to a gene: 7. CDR3 region: CASSFPGQGARSYNEQFF. In DNA, the CDR3 is TGTGCCAGCAGCTTTCCGGGACAGGGGGCGCGGTCCTACAATGAGCAGTTCTTC.

The chain joins TRBV12-5 to TRBJ1-1, with TRBD1 as a possible D gene (5 bases). The V gene lost 2 bases and the J gene lost 0 bases, with 16 bases spanning the gap. The CDR3 covers 17 residues. CDR1 and CDR2 from the germline V gene are LGHNT and FRNRAP. For the CDR3, the DNA is TGTGCTAGTGGTTTGTCTTTTATGGAAGGGGTGAACACTGAAGCTTTCTTT. It codes for CASGLSFMEGVNTEAFF.

The chain has TRBV6-5 and TRBJ2-7, with 7 bases identical to TRBD1. The V gene end was trimmed by 0 bases and the J gene end by 3 bases; junction bases not matched to a gene: 5. The CDR3 spans 15 residues. Germline-derived CDR1 and CDR2 are MNHEY and SVGAGI. CDR3 nucleotides: TGTGCCAGCAGTTACTCGGCGACAGGGCACTACGAGCAGTACTTC. Translating gives CASSYSATGHYEQYF.

The V gene is TRBV4-2, the J gene TRBJ1-2, with TRBD1 identical over 8 bases. CDR1 and CDR2 (germline): LGHNA, YNFKEQ. J lost 4 bases, V lost 2 bases, and 15 bases had no gene match. This CDR3 is 18 amino acids long. CDR3 nucleotide sequence: TGTGCCAGCAGCCAATTCGCAGGACAGGGAAAGATTGGCTATGGCTACACCTTC. Its protein is CASSQFAGQGKIGYGYTF.

With regard to this clone: This CDR3 is also generated by other DNA sequences in the sample. The V gene is TRBV18, the J gene TRBJ1-2, with D possibly being TRBD1 (5 bases). The CDR3 loop spans 13 amino acids. Deletions cut 2 bases from V and 3 bases from J, with 7 bases between. The V gene's germline CDR1 is KGHSH and CDR2 LQKENI. CDR3 nucleotide sequence: TGTGCCAGCTCACCAGACAGTTACTATGGCTACACCTTC. This sequence encodes CASSPDSYYGYTF. Variable domain in full (rest from reference TRBV18 and TRBJ1-2): NAGVMQNPRHLVRRRGQEARLRCSPMKGHSHVYWYRQLPEEGLKFMVYLQKENIIDESGMPKERFSAEFPKEGPSILRIQQVVRGDSAAYFCASSPDSYYGYTFGSGTRLTVV.

This clone was counted once. The rearrangement links TRBV4-3 to TRBJ1-1, with D tentatively TRBD1 (6 bases). V was shortened by 8 bases and J by 0 bases, with 16 bases between the two germline ends. The CDR3 has 15 residues. Germline V gives CDR1 LGHNA, CDR2 YSLEER. The CDR3 DNA is TGCGCCAGCCGCGCCCGGGACACCTTGAACACTGAAGCTTTCTTT. This translates into CASRARDTLNTEAFF.

This clone was found a few times. V and J are TRBV2 and TRBJ1-1, with D perhaps TRBD1 (6 bases). The CDR3 is 14 amino acids. CDR1 SNHLY and CDR2 FYNNEI come from the germline V gene. V dropped 6 bases and J dropped 3 bases, with 14 bases sitting between them. The CDR3 region has the DNA TGTGCCAGCAGGCCACAGGGAGTAGACACTGAAGCTTTCTTT. Encoded protein: CASRPQGVDTEAFF.

The CDR3 nucleotides are TGTGCCAGCAGTTACTCGAAAATTCAGGGCACTGAAGCTTTCTTT. This sequence encodes CASSYSKIQGTEAFF. V and J are TRBV6-2 or TRBV6-3 and TRBJ1-1; tentatively, D is TRBD1 (5 bases). Germline-derived CDR1 and CDR2 are MNHEY and SVGEGT. The CDR3 covers 15 residues. V lost 0 bases to trimming and J lost 4 bases, with 12 bases between them.

The rearrangement joins TRBV18 to TRBJ2-7, with a possible D match to TRBD2 (7 bases). Between the trimmed V and J ends, which lost 3 bases and 2 bases, there was a span of 14 bases. The CDR3 covers 15 residues. CDR1 is KGHSH, CDR2 LQKENI, per germline. CDR3 loop: CASSPGGLLTYEQYF. The DNA for the CDR3 is TGTGCCAGCTCACCCGGGGGGCTCTTGACCTACGAGCAGTACTTC.

The chain recombines TRBV25-1 with TRBJ2-3; D not resolved. The CDR3 is 13 residues long. V gave up 8 bases and J gave up 0 bases, with 9 bases separating them. In germline, CDR1 is MGHDK, CDR2 SYGVNS. This CDR3 is CASRSPSTDTQYF. The CDR3 DNA reads as TGTGCCAGCCGGTCGCCTAGCACAGATACGCAGTATTTT.

The genes are TRBV7-6 and TRBJ2-4; D possibly corresponds to TRBD2 (6 bases). Trimming took off 2 bases at V and 7 bases at J, with 9 bases between the two ends. This CDR3 region has 13 residues. CDR1 is SGHVS and CDR2 is FNYEAQ in the germline V gene. CDR3 sequence: CASSLRLGNIQYF. The CDR3 DNA is TGTGCCAGCAGCTTAAGACTAGGGAACATTCAGTACTTC.

V usage is TRBV18 and J usage is TRBJ2-2; 10 bases are shared with TRBD2. J was trimmed by 7 bases and V by 2 bases; bases with no gene match: 16. Per the germline V gene, CDR1 is KGHSH and CDR2 is LQKENI. The CDR3 length is 19 residues. CDR3 loop: CASSPETEKSGGEDGELFF. In nucleotides, the CDR3 is TGTGCCAGCTCACCAGAGACCGAAAAGAGCGGGGGGGAAGACGGGGAGCTGTTTTTT.

This clone was detected only once. This chain uses TRBV12-3 or TRBV12-4 with TRBJ1-5; D not resolved. The CDR3 is made up of 13 amino acids. V was shortened by 3 bases and J by 4 bases, with 7 bases between the two germline ends. CDR3 in amino acids: CASSFAGNQPQHF. The CDR3 DNA is TGTGCCAGCAGTTTTGCGGGTAATCAGCCCCAGCATTTT.

The chain employs TRBV12-3 or TRBV12-4 and TRBJ1-2, with 7 bases aligning to TRBD1. The CDR3 is made up of 13 amino acids. The V and J ends lost 5 bases and 7 bases, in that order; junction bases with no gene match: 7. The CDR3 bases are TGTGCCAGCAGTCCACGGACAGGTTCTGGCTACACCTTC. Its translation: CASSPRTGSGYTF.

The gene calls are TRBV7-3 and TRBJ2-7, with TRBD2 matching over 12 bases. The CDR3 length is 17 residues. Trimming took 5 bases from V and 0 from J; bases not matched to a gene: 8. CDR1 and CDR2 (germline): SGHTA, FQGTGA. The CDR3 loop is CASSLSTTSGSSYEQYF. In DNA form, the CDR3 reads TGTGCCAGCAGCCTCTCGACGACTAGCGGGAGCTCCTACGAGCAGTACTTC.

This CDR3 is CASSPRQVYGYTF. Written as DNA, the CDR3 is TGTGCCAGCAGTCCCCGACAGGTCTATGGCTACACCTTC. The V gene is TRBV12-3 or TRBV12-4, the J gene TRBJ1-2, with a possible D match to TRBD1 (6 bases). Trimming left V 5 bases short and J 4 bases short, with 11 bases between. The CDR3 is made up of 13 amino acids.

The V gene is TRBV21-1, the J gene TRBJ1-5; no DNA check was done on the table's D call, TRBD1. TRBV21-1 represents a pseudogene. CDR3 size: 12 residues. CDR3 DNA sequence: TGTGCCAGCCAGGGGTTGAATCAGCCCCAGCATTTT. It codes for CASQGLNQPQHF.

The V and J genes are TRBV3-1 (or the pseudogene TRBV3-2) and TRBJ2-2, with 8 bases lining up with TRBD2. The CDR3 is made up of 17 amino acids. The germline gives CDR1 LGHDT, CDR2 YNNKEL (reference sequence). J gave up 1 base and V 4 bases, and 8 bases lay outside the gene matches. As DNA, the CDR3 is TGTGCCAGCAGCCGAAATTTGGCGGGGGGGAACACCGGGGAGCTGTTTTTT. This encodes CASSRNLAGGNTGELFF.

This clone came up once. The chain links TRBV7-9 to TRBJ2-5; D ambiguous. Per the germline V gene, CDR1 is SEHNR and CDR2 is FQNEAQ (reference sequence). V gave up 0 bases and J gave up 5 bases, with 10 bases separating them. This CDR3 is built from 14 residues. Written as DNA, the CDR3 is TGTGCCAGCAGCTTAGCCCCAAACTCTGAGACCCAGTACTTC. Its protein is CASSLAPNSETQYF.

The J gene is TRBJ2-3, the V gene TRBV28; 11 bases align to TRBD1. Germline CDR1 MDHEN, CDR2 SYDVKM. Losses at the gene ends were 4 bases for V and 5 bases for J; bases not matched to a gene: 2. CDR3 size: 14 residues. The CDR3 DNA sequence: TGTGCCAGCAGTTCGGGACAGGGGGTAGATACGCAGTATTTT. Protein product: CASSSGQGVDTQYF.